These T cell receptor beta chains were read from a single sample in a study of T-cell reconstitution after alpha-beta-depleted transplantation in children. MiXCR, run by TCRdb on the PCR reads, gives a single entry per CDR3 protein. This sample has 540,000 or so distinct CDR3 sequences, with under 30% found just once. The material was PBMCs, mostly from graft donor cells, obtained 360 days after TCRalphabeta/CD19-depleted stem cell transplant. The source is a boy younger than two who had a stem cell transplant for acute myeloid leukemia, so the T cells may come from the graft donor. Both conserved end residues are part of each CDR3. D genes are given only for firm matches. Some rows mark clone size as missing; the rest say once, few, many or name a class of expanded clone.

CDR3 length: 12; J gene: TRBJ1-3; clone size: few; D gene: NA; V gene: TRBV4-3; CDR3 protein: CASSQDGNTIYF; CDR3 DNA: TGCGCCAGCAGCCAAGATGGAAACACCATATATTTT
CDR3 length: 20; J gene: TRBJ2-3; clone size: NA; D gene: TRBD2; V gene: TRBV7-8; CDR3 protein: CASSPARGAGGLSSTDTQYF; CDR3 DNA: TGTGCCAGCAGCCCCGCACGGGGAGCGGGGGGTTTATCTAGCACAGATACGCAGTATTTT
CDR3 length: 15; J gene: TRBJ2-7; clone size: NA; D gene: NA; V gene: TRBV6-1; CDR3 protein: CASRPPSSTGYEQYF; CDR3 DNA: TGTGCCAGCAGACCGCCCTCAAGTACCGGCTACGAGCAGTACTTC
CDR3 length: 16; J gene: TRBJ1-2; clone size: NA; D gene: NA; V gene: TRBV11-2; CDR3 protein: CASSLGRGIGDYGYTF; CDR3 DNA: TGTGCCAGCAGCTTAGGGAGGGGGATAGGGGACTATGGCTACACCTTC
CDR3 length: 16; J gene: TRBJ2-2; clone size: many; D gene: TRBD2; V gene: TRBV29-1; CDR3 protein: CSVGLAGAPNTGELFF; CDR3 DNA: TGCAGCGTTGGGCTAGCGGGGGCCCCGAACACCGGGGAGCTGTTTTTT
CDR3 length: 9; J gene: TRBJ1-1; clone size: NA; D gene: NA; V gene: TRBV23-1; CDR3 protein: CASSQRGFF; CDR3 DNA: TGCGCCAGCAGTCAGAGAGGTTTCTTT
CDR3 length: 17; J gene: TRBJ2-3; clone size: NA; D gene: NA; V gene: TRBV9; CDR3 protein: CASSAFGTGEGTDTQYF; CDR3 DNA: TGTGCCAGCAGCGCTTTCGGAACAGGGGAGGGCACAGATACGCAGTATTTT
CDR3 length: 15; J gene: TRBJ2-7; clone size: many; D gene: TRBD1; V gene: TRBV6-1; CDR3 protein: CASSVTGSSSYEQYF; CDR3 DNA: TGTGCCAGCAGTGTGACAGGGAGTAGCTCCTACGAGCAGTACTTC
CDR3 length: 15; J gene: TRBJ1-5; clone size: NA; D gene: TRBD1; V gene: TRBV12-3/TRBV12-4; CDR3 protein: CASSSRTGWNQPQHF; CDR3 DNA: TGTGCCAGCAGTTCTCGGACAGGGTGGAATCAGCCCCAGCATTTT
CDR3 length: 16; J gene: TRBJ2-4; clone size: few; D gene: TRBD1; V gene: TRBV20-1; CDR3 protein: CSARDLDRGFQNIQYF; CDR3 DNA: TGCAGTGCTAGAGATCTGGACAGGGGTTTCCAAAACATTCAGTACTTC
CDR3 length: 13; J gene: TRBJ1-6; clone size: NA; D gene: NA; V gene: TRBV4-3; CDR3 protein: CASSQDSRSPLHF; CDR3 DNA: TGCGCCAGCAGCCAAGATTCTCGATCACCCCTCCACTTT
CDR3 length: 14; J gene: TRBJ2-2; clone size: many; D gene: NA; V gene: TRBV7-2; CDR3 protein: CASSRDHNTGELFF; CDR3 DNA: TGTGCCAGCAGCCGGGACCACAACACCGGGGAGCTGTTTTTT
CDR3 length: 17; J gene: TRBJ2-1; clone size: many; D gene: TRBD2; V gene: TRBV10-3; CDR3 protein: CAISPTSIAGAGGEQFF; CDR3 DNA: TGTGCCATCAGTCCAACAAGCATAGCGGGGGCCGGGGGTGAGCAGTTCTTC
CDR3 length: 15; J gene: TRBJ1-5; clone size: many; D gene: NA; V gene: TRBV12-3/TRBV12-4; CDR3 protein: CASSLGGGSNQPQHF; CDR3 DNA: TGTGCCAGCAGTTTGGGAGGGGGAAGCAATCAGCCCCAGCATTTT
CDR3 length: 13; J gene: TRBJ1-2; clone size: NA; D gene: NA; V gene: TRBV20-1; CDR3 protein: CSARFAANYGYTF; CDR3 DNA: TGCAGTGCTAGATTCGCAGCAAACTATGGCTACACCTTC
CDR3 length: 14; J gene: TRBJ1-6; clone size: NA; D gene: NA; V gene: TRBV7-9; CDR3 protein: CASSPTRTDSPLHF; CDR3 DNA: TGTGCCAGCAGCCCAACGCGGACCGATTCACCCCTCCACTTT
CDR3 length: 16; J gene: TRBJ2-1; clone size: NA; D gene: TRBD2; V gene: TRBV24-1; CDR3 protein: CATAGTSGASYNEQFF; CDR3 DNA: TGTGCCACCGCCGGGACTAGCGGGGCCTCCTACAATGAGCAGTTCTTC
CDR3 length: 17; J gene: TRBJ2-3; clone size: NA; D gene: NA; V gene: TRBV18; CDR3 protein: CASSPSNAGAHSNTQYF; CDR3 DNA: TGTGCCAGCTCACCAAGTAACGCAGGGGCACATTCCAATACGCAGTATTTT
CDR3 length: 13; J gene: TRBJ1-5; clone size: few; D gene: NA; V gene: TRBV27; CDR3 protein: CASSYEMRQPQHF; CDR3 DNA: TGTGCCAGCAGTTATGAGATGAGGCAGCCCCAGCATTTT